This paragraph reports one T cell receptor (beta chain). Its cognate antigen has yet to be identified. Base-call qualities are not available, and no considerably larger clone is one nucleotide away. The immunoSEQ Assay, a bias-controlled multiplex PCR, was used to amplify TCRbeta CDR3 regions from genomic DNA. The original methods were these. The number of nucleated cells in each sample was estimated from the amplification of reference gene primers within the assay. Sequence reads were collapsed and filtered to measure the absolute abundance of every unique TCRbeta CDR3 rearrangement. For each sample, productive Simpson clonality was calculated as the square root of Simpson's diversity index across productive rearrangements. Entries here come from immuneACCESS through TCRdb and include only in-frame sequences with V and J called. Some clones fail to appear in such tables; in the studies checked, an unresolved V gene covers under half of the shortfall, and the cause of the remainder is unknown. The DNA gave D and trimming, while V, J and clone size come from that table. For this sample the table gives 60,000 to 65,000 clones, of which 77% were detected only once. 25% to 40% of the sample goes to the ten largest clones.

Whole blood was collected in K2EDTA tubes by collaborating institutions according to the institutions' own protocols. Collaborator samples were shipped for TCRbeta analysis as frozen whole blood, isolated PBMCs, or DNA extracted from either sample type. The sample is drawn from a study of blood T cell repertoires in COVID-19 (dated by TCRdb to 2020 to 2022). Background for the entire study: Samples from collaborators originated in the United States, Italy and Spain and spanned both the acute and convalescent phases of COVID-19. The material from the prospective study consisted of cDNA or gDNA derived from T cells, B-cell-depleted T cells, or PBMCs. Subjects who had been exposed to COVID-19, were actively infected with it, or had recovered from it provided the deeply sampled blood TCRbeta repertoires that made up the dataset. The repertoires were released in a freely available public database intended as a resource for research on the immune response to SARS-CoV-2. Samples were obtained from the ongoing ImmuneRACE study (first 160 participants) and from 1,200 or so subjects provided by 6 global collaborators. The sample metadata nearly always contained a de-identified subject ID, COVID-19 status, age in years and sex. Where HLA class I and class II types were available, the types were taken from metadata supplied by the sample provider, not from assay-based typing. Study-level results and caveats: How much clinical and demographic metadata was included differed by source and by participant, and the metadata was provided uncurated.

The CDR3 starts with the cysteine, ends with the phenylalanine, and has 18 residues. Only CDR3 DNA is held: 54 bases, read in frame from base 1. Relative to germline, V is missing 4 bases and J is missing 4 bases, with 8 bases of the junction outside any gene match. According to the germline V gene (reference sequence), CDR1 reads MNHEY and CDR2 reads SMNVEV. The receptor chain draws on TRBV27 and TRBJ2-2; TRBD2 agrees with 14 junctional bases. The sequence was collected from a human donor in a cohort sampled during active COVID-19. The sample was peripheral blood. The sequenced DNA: TGTGCCAGCAGTTCCCGGACTAGCGGGGGGCCAGGCACCGGGGAGCTGTTTTTT. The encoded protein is CASSSRTSGGPGTGELFF.